This T cell receptor (beta chain) was found in a study of shared clonotypes between healthy human individuals. Study in general: Each donor contributed plates that comprised three CD4 naive, three CD4 memory, two CD8 naive and one CD8 memory. Study findings and constraints: Relative to memory subsets, naive subsets generally showed larger estimated richness.

Looked up from germline, CDR1 is MDHEN and CDR2 is SYDVKM. The germline V and J ends were trimmed by 4 bases and 0 bases, with 9 bases remaining between them. The CDR3 length is 14 residues. This clone was recorded only once. What it binds is unknown. Produced via immunoSEQ multiplex PCR; TCRdb's table is partial and in-frame only. The sample consists of over a million clones, approximately 78% of them appearing once. This sequence was found in a man younger than 30 in good health. Some clones in this sample may be carry-over from other donors' samples. Sequencing was carried out using memory CD4+ T cells from PBMCs. Indicated subset: CD45RA-negative fraction. The chain uses TRBV28 and TRBJ1-2; D is undetermined. The CDR3 DNA follows: TGTGCCAGCAGTTCCGTACCAGCTAACTATGGCTACACCTTC. It is translated as CASSSVPANYGYTF.